This T cell receptor beta chain was documented in a study of CDR3 diversity in severe acne. Per the germline V gene, CDR1 is MNHNY and CDR2 is SVGAGI (reference sequence). V shed 2 bases and J 10 bases; nucleotides not matched to a gene: 5. The CDR3 totals 13 residues. Using its own MiXCR run on the PCR reads, TCRdb lists one record per CDR3 protein. The sample shows roughly 79,000 distinct CDR3 sequences, under 55% of them seen only once. This sequence originates from a male donor with severe acne vulgaris. Sequencing was performed on blood. The V call is TRBV6-6, the J call TRBJ2-1, with TRBD1 matching 7 bases. The CDR3 region is CASSYDREREQFF. The CDR3 nucleotides read TGTGCCAGCAGTTACGACAGGGAAAGAGAGCAGTTCTTC.